This T cell receptor beta chain was found in a study of T cells after yellow fever vaccination. Study as a whole: When fractions had low cell numbers, they were prepared with SMART-Seq v4 Ultra Low Input.

Notes on this clonotype: Its antigen is not known.

Study results and limitations: Reappearance after the booster was observed for most primary-vaccination clones (roughly 97% CD4, about 91% CD8).

In germline, CDR1 is MNHEY, CDR2 SVGEGT. The CDR3 loop spans 13 amino acids. The V and J ends lost 7 bases and 4 bases respectively, with 13 bases between them. Generation of TCR cDNA used 5'RACE template switching (which added a universal primer site and UMIs). TCRdb itself ran the 5' RACE reads through MiXCR, one entry per CDR3 protein. The table shows about 160,000 distinct CDR3 sequences, with almost 7% occurring only once. V and J are TRBV6-2 or TRBV6-3 and TRBJ1-1, with D tentatively TRBD1 (6 bases). The specimen comprised CD4+ T cells sorted from PBMCs, sampled around 5 days after the first yellow fever vaccination. This sequence was found in a young man who received the YFV17D yellow fever vaccine. The CDR3 loop reads CASTETGLTEAFF. The CDR3 DNA is TGTGCCAGCACTGAGACAGGACTCACTGAAGCTTTCTTT.